The rows below give T cell receptor beta chains drawn from one sample of a study of blood T cells in healthy people across ages. TCRdb itself ran the 5' RACE reads through MiXCR, one entry per CDR3 protein. The top ten clones hold roughly 8.2% of a sample with around 1,500,000 distinct CDR3 sequences, approximately 42% of them seen once. The sequenced material came from blood. The receptors come from a woman aged 18-35 years in good health. Both conserved end residues are trimmed from each CDR3. Each record gives: J gene, V gene, CDR3 protein.

TRBJ1-1 TRBV18 ASSPGLAGNTEAF
TRBJ2-1 TRBV4-2 ASSQRQAPDSPYNEQF
TRBJ2-7 TRBV20-1 SAKGGTLGEQY
TRBJ2-2 TRBV6-1 ASSRLEVAGELF
TRBJ1-2 TRBV7-3 ASSPTTGAFYGCT
TRBJ1-5 TRBV5-5 ASSLSFSGLNQPQH
TRBJ1-1 TRBV12-3/TRBV12-4 ASSSLSGGTEAF
TRBJ2-7 TRBV18 ASSPGALDDEQY
. TRBV3-1 ASSRPGRNVYEQY
TRBJ2-6 TRBV7-2 ASSLQVIGANVLT
TRBJ1-6 TRBV4-1 ASTAKGTGDSPLH
TRBJ2-1 TRBV20-1 SAPGLAEAHSYNEQF
TRBJ2-1 TRBV11-2 AGSLGSVYNEQF
TRBJ1-1 TRBV5-6 ASSLLQAEAF
TRBJ2-3 TRBV21-1 ASRPIKDTQY
TRBJ2-1 TRBV7-9 ASSLEGYGPPAHDEQF
TRBJ2-1 TRBV29-1 SAMTSAGGEQF
TRBJ2-3 TRBV7-2 ASSSGTDEGGTDTQY
TRBJ1-2 TRBV28 AGTQGGDYGYT
TRBJ2-1 TRBV5-1 ASSLDGLAVNEQF
TRBJ1-1 TRBV5-1 ASSPETVSTEAF
TRBJ2-2 TRBV4-1 ASSQDYGGELF
TRBJ2-5 TRBV7-2 ASSPGAVGGVTQY
TRBJ2-3 TRBV6-5 ASSYAQGAADTQY
TRBJ2-7 TRBV20-1 SASTSISGSSYEQY
TRBJ2-7 TRBV6-1 ASSGRRGSLAGEQY
TRBJ2-1 TRBV5-4 ASSSSSSNEQF
TRBJ2-3 TRBV24-1 AAMGLASTDTQY
TRBJ2-4 TRBV12-3/TRBV12-4 ASSRGSKNIQY
TRBJ1-6 TRBV12-3/TRBV12-4 ASSPRGNNSPPH
TRBJ1-2 TRBV6-9 ASSEPSRQGHRYGYT
TRBJ2-3 TRBV10-3 ATSGLAGTDTQY